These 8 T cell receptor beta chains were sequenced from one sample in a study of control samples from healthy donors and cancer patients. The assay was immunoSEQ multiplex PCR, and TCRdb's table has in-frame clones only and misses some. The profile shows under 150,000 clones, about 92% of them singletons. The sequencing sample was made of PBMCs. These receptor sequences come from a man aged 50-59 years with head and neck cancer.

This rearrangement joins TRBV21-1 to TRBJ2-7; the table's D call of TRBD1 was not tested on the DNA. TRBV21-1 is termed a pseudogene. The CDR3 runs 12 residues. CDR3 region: CASSSRYTEQYF. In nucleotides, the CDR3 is TGTGCCAGCAGCAGCCGTTACACGGAGCAGTACTTC.

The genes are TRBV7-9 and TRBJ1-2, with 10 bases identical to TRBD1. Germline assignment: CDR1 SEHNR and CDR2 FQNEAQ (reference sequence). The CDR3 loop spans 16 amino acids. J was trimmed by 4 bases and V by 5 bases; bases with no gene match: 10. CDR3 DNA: TGTGCCAGCAGCCCGTCGGACAGGGGGATCCGCTATGGCTACACCTTC. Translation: CASSPSDRGIRYGYTF.

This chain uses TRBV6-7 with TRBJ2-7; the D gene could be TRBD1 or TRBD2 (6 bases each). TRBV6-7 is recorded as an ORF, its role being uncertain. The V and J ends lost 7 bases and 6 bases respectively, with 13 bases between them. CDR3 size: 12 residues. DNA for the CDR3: TGTGCCAGCAAGGGGGACGGGAGCGAGCAGTACTTC. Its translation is CASKGDGSEQYF.

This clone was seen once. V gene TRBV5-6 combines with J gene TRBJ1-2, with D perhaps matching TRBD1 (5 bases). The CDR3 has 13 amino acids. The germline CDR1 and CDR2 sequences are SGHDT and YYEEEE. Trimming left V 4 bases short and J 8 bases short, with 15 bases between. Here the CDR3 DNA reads TGTGCCAGCAGCCGGGGCCCCTCTGGAGGCTACACCTTC. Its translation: CASSRGPSGGYTF.

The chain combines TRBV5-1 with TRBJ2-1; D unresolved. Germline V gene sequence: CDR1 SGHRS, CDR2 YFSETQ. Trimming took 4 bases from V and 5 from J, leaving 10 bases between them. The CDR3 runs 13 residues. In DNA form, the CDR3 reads TGCGCCAGCAGCGTCCGGCCAGACAATGAGCAGTTCTTC. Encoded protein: CASSVRPDNEQFF.

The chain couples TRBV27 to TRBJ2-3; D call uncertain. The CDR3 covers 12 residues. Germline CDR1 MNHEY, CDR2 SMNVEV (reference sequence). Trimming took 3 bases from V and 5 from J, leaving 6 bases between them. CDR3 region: CASSFPGDTQYF. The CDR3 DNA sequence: TGTGCCAGCAGTTTTCCCGGAGATACGCAGTATTTT.

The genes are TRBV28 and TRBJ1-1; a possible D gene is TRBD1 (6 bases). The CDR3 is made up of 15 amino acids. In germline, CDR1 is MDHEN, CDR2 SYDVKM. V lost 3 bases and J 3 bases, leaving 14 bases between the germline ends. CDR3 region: CASSFIQGQHTEAFF. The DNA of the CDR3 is TGTGCCAGCAGTTTCATTCAGGGGCAGCACACTGAAGCTTTCTTT.

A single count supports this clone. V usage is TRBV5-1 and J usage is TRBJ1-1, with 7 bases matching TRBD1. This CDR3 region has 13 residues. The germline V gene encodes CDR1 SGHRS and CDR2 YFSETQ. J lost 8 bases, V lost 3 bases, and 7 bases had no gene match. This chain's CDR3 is CASSSVVTGEAFF. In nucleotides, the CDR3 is TGCGCCAGCAGCTCTGTGGTGACAGGGGAAGCTTTCTTT. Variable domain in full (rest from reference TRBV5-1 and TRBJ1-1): KAGVTQTPRYLIKTRGQQVTLSCSPISGHRSVSWYQQTPGQGLQFLFEYFSETQRNKGNFPGRFSGRQFSNSRSEMNVSTLELGDSALYLCASSSVVTGEAFFGQGTRLTVV.